The 18 T cell receptor beta chains given below trace back to one sample, sequenced in a study of blood T cells in healthy people across ages (dated by TCRdb to the mid-2010s). To prepare the library, 5' RACE was applied. For sequencing, an Illumina HiSeq 2500 was employed. A second PCR of roughly 7 to 12 cycles was run with a J-beta primer mix and a sample-barcoded 5' primer. Clones were called with MiXCR by TCRdb after fastp trimmed the public reads at Q25, and only in-frame beta chains were retained. When rows share a CDR3 protein, they turn into one entry using the most common DNA and genes. This sample holds approximately 790,000 distinct CDR3 sequences; about 59% were observed only once. Of the sample, 25% to 35% falls within the top ten clones. The material sequenced was blood. These receptors were obtained from a man aged 30 to 45 in good health.

J is TRBJ2-5 and V is TRBV6-6; D perhaps matches TRBD2 (6 bases). V shed 2 bases and J shed 3 bases, with 13 bases lying between them. The CDR3 has 15 residues. The V gene's germline CDR1 is MNHNY and CDR2 SVGAGI (reference sequence). CDR3 loop: CASSYRGGVKETQYF. The CDR3 region has the DNA TGTGCCAGCAGTTACAGGGGCGGGGTAAAAGAGACCCAGTACTTC.

The chain couples TRBV20-1 to TRBJ2-4; 11 positions agree with TRBD1. The CDR3 is 14 amino acids. Germline V lookup: CDR1 DFQATT, CDR2 SNEGSKA (reference sequence). V trimming: 0 bases; J trimming: 13 bases; junction bases outside the gene matches: 8. The DNA of the CDR3 is TGCAGTGCTAGAGACTGGACAGGGGGCGGAGAGCAGTACTTC. It is translated as CSARDWTGGGEQYF.

The J gene is TRBJ2-1, the V gene TRBV28; TRBD2 is a possible D gene (6 bases). V lost 10 bases to trimming and J lost 9 bases, with 22 bases between them. The CDR3 runs to 14 residues. CDR1 and CDR2 from the germline V gene are MDHEN and SYDVKM. CDR3 sequence reads: CATKTGPTRGEQFF. CDR3 in DNA: TGTGCCACCAAAACGGGTCCGACGCGGGGTGAGCAGTTCTTC.

The V gene is TRBV9, the J gene TRBJ2-2; D gene unclear. V lost 0 bases and J 8 bases, leaving 8 bases between the germline ends. Germline values: CDR1 SGDLS, CDR2 YYNGEE. The CDR3 is made up of 13 amino acids. For the CDR3, the DNA is TGTGCCAGCAGCGTAGCTGAGCCGGGGGAGCTGTTTTTT. It specifies CASSVAEPGELFF.

The chain's CDR3 is CSVEYLAGAGTDTQYF. The CDR3 DNA is TGCAGCGTTGAATACTTAGCGGGGGCCGGCACAGATACGCAGTATTTT. This chain links TRBV29-1 with TRBJ2-3; 9 positions match TRBD2. Trimming removed 2 bases from V and 1 base from J; junction bases left unmatched: 7. The CDR3 is 16 residues long. Germline V CDR1 and CDR2: SQVTM, ANQGSEA.

The V call is TRBV6-6, the J call TRBJ1-1; unclear D gene. From germline, CDR1 is MNHNY and CDR2 SVGAGI (reference sequence). V shed 0 bases and J shed 2 bases, with 10 bases lying between them. CDR3 length equals 15 residues. The CDR3 DNA is TGTGCCAGCAGTTACTCACTTTCGAGCAACACTGAAGCTTTCTTT. Its translation is CASSYSLSSNTEAFF.

This clonotype was counted only a few times. V and J are TRBV27 and TRBJ2-6; D is unresolved. The CDR3 is 13 residues long. V was cut by 5 bases and J by 5 bases, with 7 bases left in between. Per the germline V gene, CDR1 is MNHEY and CDR2 is SMNVEV (reference sequence). This CDR3 is CASSPVRANVLTF. The DNA for the CDR3 is TGTGCCAGCAGTCCCGTTCGGGCCAACGTCCTGACTTTC.

The rearrangement uses TRBV6-2 or TRBV6-3 and TRBJ1-4; unclear D gene. This CDR3 comprises 14 residues. Germline CDR1 reads MNHEY; CDR2 reads SVGEGT. V dropped 6 bases and J dropped 0 bases, with 8 bases sitting between them. The CDR3 sequence: CASSSSATNEKLFF. In DNA, the CDR3 is TGTGCCAGCAGCTCGAGTGCAACTAATGAAAAACTGTTTTTT.

The chain links TRBV29-1 to TRBJ1-1, with 11 bases aligning to TRBD1. Germline loops: CDR1 SQVTM, CDR2 ANQGSEA. V gave up 7 bases and J gave up 4 bases; unmatched junction bases: 5. The CDR3 spans 13 residues. The CDR3 DNA follows: TGCAGCGCCGCCGGGACAGGGGGCACTGAAGCTTTCTTT. Its protein product is CSAAGTGGTEAFF.

The rearrangement links TRBV29-1 to TRBJ2-5, with a tentative D call TRBD1 (5 bases). Germline CDR1 reads SQVTM; CDR2 reads ANQGSEA. The CDR3 consists of 15 residues. The V and J ends lost 2 bases and 5 bases respectively, with 18 bases between them. CDR3 residues: CSVERPQGFEETQYF. The CDR3 DNA sequence: TGCAGCGTTGAAAGGCCGCAGGGCTTTGAGGAGACCCAGTACTTC.

The chain has TRBV29-1 and TRBJ2-2; no clear D. Germline assignment: CDR1 SQVTM and CDR2 ANQGSEA. The CDR3 extends over 13 amino acids. V lost 1 base to trimming and J lost 1 base, with 4 bases between them. For the CDR3, the DNA is TGCAGCGTTGAAGGGAAGAACACCGGGGAGCTGTTTTTT. As protein: CSVEGKNTGELFF.

The chain links TRBV12-3 or TRBV12-4 to TRBJ2-1, with D possibly matching TRBD2 (5 bases). The CDR3 covers 14 residues. The V gene lost 5 bases and the J gene lost 8 bases, with 16 bases spanning the gap. Written as DNA, the CDR3 is TGTGCCAGCAGTGTAGGGTCGGGGAACGATGAGCAGTTCTTC. Encoded protein: CASSVGSGNDEQFF.

This clonotype was seen a few times. This chain uses TRBV12-3 or TRBV12-4 with TRBJ2-5; D tentatively reads TRBD1 or TRBD2 (5 bases each). The tail of the sequence fits TRBJ2-7 better, so the J call may be wrong. The CDR3 runs 14 residues. CDR3 sequence reads: CASSLAGTYYEQYF. In DNA, the CDR3 is TGTGCCAGCAGTTTAGCGGGGACCTACTACGAGCAGTACTTC.

There are a few counts of this clonotype. The chain combines TRBV4-3 with TRBJ1-1; D gene unclear. V lost 3 bases and J lost 2, with 7 bases in between. Germline V gene lookup returns CDR1 LGHNA and CDR2 YSLEER. There are 13 residues in the CDR3. The CDR3 sequence: CASSQRFNTEAFF. CDR3 nucleotide sequence: TGCGCCAGCAGCCAGAGGTTTAACACTGAAGCTTTCTTT.

The rearrangement uses TRBV13 and TRBJ1-2; 8 bases map to TRBD1. The CDR3 loop spans 14 amino acids. V gave up 3 bases and J gave up 4 bases; unmatched junction bases: 4. CDR1 and CDR2 from the germline V gene are PRHDT and FYEKMQ (reference sequence). As DNA, the CDR3 is TGTGCCAGCAGCTTGGGACAGGTCTCCTATGGCTACACCTTC. Translated, it gives CASSLGQVSYGYTF.

The chain recombines TRBV6-2 or TRBV6-3 with TRBJ2-2, with TRBD1 matching over 9 bases. After removal of 6 bases from V and 4 bases from J, the junction contained 6 bases not matched to a gene. Germline-derived CDR1 and CDR2 are MNHEY and SVGEGT. CDR3 length equals 15 residues. DNA of the CDR3: TGTGCCAGCAGCCGGACAGGGGACTTCACCGGGGAGCTGTTTTTT. It is translated as CASSRTGDFTGELFF.

This chain links TRBV7-8 with TRBJ2-1; 9 positions match TRBD2. The CDR3 loop spans 16 amino acids. V shed 7 bases, J shed 6 bases, and the junction held 13 bases outside the gene matches. CDR1 SGHVS and CDR2 FQNEAQ come from the germline V gene. In DNA form, the CDR3 reads TGTGCCAGCAATCCAATAGCGGGGGTTCCGGGCAATGAGCAGTTCTTC. Amino acids: CASNPIAGVPGNEQFF.

This clonotype was seen only a few times. The rearrangement links TRBV7-9 to TRBJ1-5, with D possibly matching TRBD1 (6 bases). Germline CDR1 SEHNR, CDR2 FQNEAQ (reference sequence). The CDR3 sequence is 11 residues long. The CDR3, as DNA: TGTCCCGGGGACATCCATCAGCCCCAGCATTTT. Translation: CPGDIHQPQHF.